One sample yielded the 21 T cell receptor beta chains listed below, sequenced in a study of cytomegalovirus exposure and HLA in healthy donors. 13 Jbeta primers and 60 Vbeta primers were used for the PCR. Assay used: immunoSEQ multiplex PCR; TCRdb lists only in-frame clones, some missing. Its clone listing holds some 120,000 clones. The sequenced sample was PBMCs. These receptors were collected from a young man in good health and CMV-seronegative.

The rearrangement joins TRBV11-2 to TRBJ1-5; D remains unclear. CDR1 and CDR2 from the germline V gene are SGHAT and FQNNGV. Trimming removed 0 bases from V and 4 bases from J, with 7 bases in between. The CDR3 has 14 residues. This CDR3 reads CASSLDQKNQPQHF. The CDR3 DNA reads TGTGCCAGCAGCTTAGATCAGAAAAATCAGCCCCAGCATTTT.

The J gene is TRBJ2-5, the V gene TRBV2; 12 nucleotides line up with TRBD1. Germline V lookup: CDR1 SNHLY, CDR2 FYNNEI. V lost 5 bases and J lost 4; bases outside the gene matches: 11. The CDR3 totals 17 residues. This CDR3 reads CASSREGQGAGGETQYF. CDR3 bases: TGTGCCAGCAGTAGGGAGGGACAGGGGGCTGGGGGAGAGACCCAGTACTTC.

The rearrangement uses TRBV5-6 and TRBJ2-7, with a tentative D call TRBD2 (5 bases). Germline values: CDR1 SGHDT, CDR2 YYEEEE. The CDR3 runs 14 residues. Deletions cut 4 bases from V and 4 bases from J, with 15 bases between. The CDR3 sequence is CASSPLGVGYEQYF. The CDR3 coding sequence is TGTGCCAGCAGCCCCCTCGGGGTGGGATACGAGCAGTACTTC.

This sequence joins TRBV28 and TRBJ2-1, with D maybe TRBD1 (5 bases). This CDR3 comprises 14 residues. The V gene's germline CDR1 is MDHEN and CDR2 SYDVKM. Deletions cut 6 bases from V and 5 bases from J, with 14 bases between. CDR3 sequence: CASRPIDRDNEQFF. CDR3 nucleotide sequence: TGTGCCAGCAGACCCATCGACAGAGACAATGAGCAGTTCTTC.

The chain recombines TRBV9 with TRBJ1-1, with D possibly matching TRBD1 (5 bases). Germline V gene lookup returns CDR1 SGDLS and CDR2 YYNGEE. This CDR3 region has 16 residues. V lost 4 bases and J 6 bases, leaving 22 bases between the germline ends. This CDR3 is CASSPARAAHRSEAFF. The DNA of the CDR3 is TGTGCCAGCAGCCCAGCCAGGGCGGCCCATCGGTCTGAAGCTTTCTTT.

As regards this clone: One junction end does not reproduce the germline sequence, and a read error may be involved. V and J are TRBV7-7 and TRBJ2-1; TRBD2 matches at 7 bases. This CDR3 has 15 amino acids. The germline V gene has CDR1 SSHAT and CDR2 FNYEAQ (reference sequence). The CDR3 coding sequence is TGTGCTAGCAGCCCTTTGGCTAGCGGCTACAATGAGCAGTTCTTC. Amino acids: CASSPLASGYNEQFF.

This CDR3 is CASSVGLAQANEQFF. For the CDR3, the DNA is TGTGCCAGCAGCGTCGGACTAGCTCAAGCCAATGAGCAGTTCTTC. V gene TRBV9 combines with J gene TRBJ2-1; 8 nucleotides align to TRBD2. The V gene's germline CDR1 is SGDLS and CDR2 YYNGEE. V was pared by 2 bases and J by 6 bases, with 7 bases of the junction left unmatched. The CDR3 spans 15 residues.

The gene calls are TRBV19 and TRBJ2-5, with 12 bases aligning to TRBD2. The J call may be mistaken, given a closer DNA end match to TRBJ2-7. The V gene's germline CDR1 is LNHDA and CDR2 SQIVND (reference sequence). The CDR3 is 16 amino acids. The CDR3 coding sequence is TGTGCCAGTAGTATTGGGACTAGCGGGCCACCCTACGAGCAGTACTTC. It translates to CASSIGTSGPPYEQYF.

This chain connects TRBV9 to TRBJ2-3; 9 positions agree with TRBD2. The CDR3 covers 13 residues. J was trimmed by 4 bases and V by 4 bases; bases with no gene match: 1. Per germline, CDR1 SGDLS and CDR2 YYNGEE. The CDR3 protein is CASSRGGADTQYF. In nucleotides, the CDR3 is TGTGCCAGCAGCCGCGGGGGGGCAGATACGCAGTATTTT.

The V gene is TRBV5-6, the J gene TRBJ2-5, with D possibly being TRBD2 (5 bases). Trimming removed 4 bases at V and 2 bases at J, with 12 bases between. Germline assignment: CDR1 SGHDT and CDR2 YYEEEE. The CDR3 runs to 14 residues. DNA for the CDR3: TGTGCCAGCAGCGGCGACTACGGGCAAGAGACCCAGTACTTC. Its translation: CASSGDYGQETQYF.

The chain is built from TRBV6-6 and TRBJ2-1; D possibly corresponds to TRBD2 (6 bases). The germline V gene encodes CDR1 MNHNY and CDR2 SVGAGI (reference sequence). This CDR3 region has 13 residues. V was shortened by 8 bases and J by 3 bases, with 11 bases between the two germline ends. CDR3 residues: CASGAGYYNEQFF. DNA for the CDR3: TGTGCCAGCGGTGCGGGATACTACAATGAGCAGTTCTTC.

The rearrangement links TRBV28 to TRBJ2-5, with 8 bases fitting TRBD2. The germline gives CDR1 MDHEN, CDR2 SYDVKM. The CDR3 has 12 residues. V lost 10 bases, J lost 5 bases, and 6 bases stayed unmatched. The CDR3 nucleotides are TGTGCCACCCTTAGCGGGACTGAGACCCAGTACTTC. Amino acids: CATLSGTETQYF. Full variable domain (outside the CDR3, taken from reference TRBV28 and TRBJ2-5): DVKVTQSSRYLVKRTGEKVFLECVQDMDHENMFWYRQDPGLGLRLIYFSYDVKMKEKGDIPEGYSVSREKKERFSLILESASTNQTSMYLCATLSGTETQYFGPGTRLLVL.

This chain connects TRBV6-7 to TRBJ2-2; 7 nucleotides line up with TRBD2. TRBV6-7 is an ORF for which the function is uncertain. The CDR3 runs 18 residues. The J segment lost 5 bases and the V segment lost 7 bases, leaving 19 bases of the junction unmatched. CDR3 coding DNA: TGTGCCAGCAAACGCGGGAGCGCCCTGTGCAAACATACCGGGGAGCTGTTTTTT. Its protein product is CASKRGSALCKHTGELFF.

The J gene is TRBJ2-4, the V gene TRBV29-1, with D tentatively TRBD2 (5 bases). There are 13 residues in the CDR3. The V end lost 3 bases, the J end lost 0 bases, and 6 bases lay between the germline ends. The germline V gene has CDR1 SQVTM and CDR2 ANQGSEA. This chain's CDR3 is CSVEGRAKNIQYF. The CDR3 DNA reads TGCAGCGTTGAGGGGAGAGCCAAAAACATTCAGTACTTC. The whole variable domain, filled in from reference TRBV29-1 and TRBJ2-4, reads SAVISQKPSRDICQRGTSLTIQCQVDSQVTMMFWYRQQPGQSLTLIATANQGSEATYESGFVIDKFPISRPNLTFSTLTVSNMSPEDSSIYLCSVEGRAKNIQYFGAGTRLSVL.

The genes are TRBV5-6 and TRBJ1-2, with D possibly being TRBD1 (6 bases). CDR3 size: 14 residues. Germline V gene lookup returns CDR1 SGHDT and CDR2 YYEEEE. V lost 4 bases, J lost 4 bases, and 14 bases lay in between. The chain's CDR3 is CASSPAGGIYGYTF. The CDR3 region has the DNA TGTGCCAGCAGCCCGGCGGGGGGCATCTATGGCTACACCTTC.

CDR3 nucleotides: TGTGCCAGCTGTCGGGCCGGAGGGGATGGCTACACCTTC. Amino acid sequence: CASCRAGGDGYTF. This chain joins TRBV6-1 and TRBJ1-2; maybe TRBD1 (5 bases). V gave up 8 bases and J gave up 6 bases, with 16 bases separating them. The CDR3 runs 13 residues. The germline V gene encodes CDR1 MNHNS and CDR2 SASEGT.

The rearrangement links TRBV27 to TRBJ2-7, with a weak D call TRBD2 (7 bases). The CDR3 length is 14 residues. Per germline, CDR1 MNHEY and CDR2 SMNVEV (reference sequence). Deletions cut 6 bases from V and 4 bases from J, with 16 bases between. CDR3 region: CASSFRGREYEQYF. DNA of the CDR3: TGTGCCAGCAGCTTCCGGGGGCGGGAGTACGAGCAGTACTTC.

The gene calls are TRBV7-3 and TRBJ2-3, with no clear D. CDR3 length equals 13 residues. In germline, CDR1 is SGHTA, CDR2 FQGTGA. The ends were cut back, 2 bases at V and 1 base at J, with 4 bases in the middle. The CDR3 reads CASSLLGTDTQYF. As DNA, the CDR3 is TGTGCCAGCAGCTTACTAGGCACAGATACGCAGTATTTT.

The chain uses TRBV11-2 and TRBJ2-7, with 7 bases identical to TRBD1. The V gene end was trimmed by 2 bases and the J gene end by 5 bases; junction bases not matched to a gene: 12. The CDR3 has 16 residues. Germline V CDR1 and CDR2: SGHAT, FQNNGV. CDR3 sequence (DNA): TGTGCCAGCAGCTTACTAAGGGGGCGGACAAGCCACGAGCAGTACTTC. Its translation is CASSLLRGRTSHEQYF.

The chain is built from TRBV5-1 and TRBJ1-3; 8 bases are a match to TRBD1. Trimming cost V 4 bases and J 2 bases; bases outside gene matches: 5. The CDR3 is 15 amino acids. In germline, CDR1 is SGHRS, CDR2 YFSETQ. The CDR3 nucleotides are TGCGCCAGCAGCGCCCGGACAGGGACTGGAAACACCATATATTTT. Translated: CASSARTGTGNTIYF.

The CDR3 spells CASSESTGGRTEAFF. In DNA, the CDR3 is TGCGCCAGCAGTGAGTCGACGGGGGGGCGGACTGAAGCTTTCTTT. The chain carries TRBV10-1 and TRBJ1-1; D is perhaps TRBD1 (6 bases). The CDR3 has 15 amino acids. The germline CDR1 and CDR2 sequences are WNHNN and SYGVQD (reference sequence). Between the trimmed V and J ends, which lost 0 bases and 5 bases, there was a span of 13 bases.